The 32 T cell receptor beta chains below come from one sample, sequenced in a study of post-analysis software for immune sequencing data. General study findings and limits: Patients carried roughly five TRBV segments more frequently than controls did, and TRBV5-6, TRBV5-1 and TRBV20-1 were among them.

Their specific antigens are unknown. The TCR beta cDNA libraries contained unique molecular identifiers. A single record per CDR3 protein comes from TCRdb applying MiXCR to the PCR reads. This sample has 350,000 to 500,000 distinct CDR3 sequences; approximately 38% occur once, and the top ten carry about 7.6%. The sequencing sample was made of blood. The receptors were sampled from a girl aged 2-10 years with multiple sclerosis.

The chain employs TRBV6-2 or TRBV6-3 and TRBJ2-7; D is unresolved. The DNA end favors TRBJ2-5, so the J call may be wrong. This CDR3 comprises 12 residues. Germline V gene lookup returns CDR1 MNHEY and CDR2 SVGEGT. CDR3 DNA sequence: TGTGCCACAGGAGATACCGTGGAGACCCAGTACTTC. It specifies CATGDTVETQYF.

This rearrangement joins TRBV5-1 to TRBJ2-1, with 8 bases fitting TRBD1. V was pared by 0 bases and J by 8 bases, with 4 bases of the junction left unmatched. The CDR3 has 14 residues. The germline CDR1 and CDR2 sequences are SGHRS and YFSETQ. In DNA form, the CDR3 reads TGCGCCAGCAGCTTGGGCCAGGGGGCAGATGAGCAGTTCTTC. The encoded protein is CASSLGQGADEQFF.

Only a few counts were recorded for this clonotype. The rearrangement links TRBV28 to TRBJ1-2; possible D gene TRBD1, 5 bases. Trimming pared 4 bases from V and 8 bases from J, leaving 14 bases between. CDR1 and CDR2 from the germline V gene are MDHEN and SYDVKM. CDR3 size: 13 residues. This CDR3 reads CASSYFRERGYTF. The CDR3 coding sequence is TGTGCCAGCAGTTATTTCAGGGAACGGGGCTACACCTTC.

There are a few counts of this clonotype. The gene calls are TRBV7-8 and TRBJ2-5, with 9 bases that match TRBD1. The CDR3 covers 15 residues. Germline CDR1 SGHVS, CDR2 FQNEAQ. Unmatched junction bases numbered 15, after V lost 5 bases and J lost 11 bases. The CDR3 loop is CASSPTGGASGEQYF. CDR3 coding DNA: TGTGCCAGCAGCCCAACAGGGGGCGCGTCCGGGGAGCAGTACTTC.

This clonotype appeared once. The chain joins TRBV6-1 to TRBJ1-6; D is possibly TRBD1 (5 bases). Trimming took off 5 bases at V and 0 bases at J, with 11 bases between the two ends. The CDR3 runs to 16 residues. The V gene's germline CDR1 is MNHNS and CDR2 SASEGT. The chain's CDR3 is CASSTDSLSYNSPLHF. CDR3 bases: TGTGCCAGCAGTACCGACAGCCTCTCCTATAATTCACCCCTCCACTTT.

This chain links TRBV10-3 with TRBJ2-7; D gene unclear. V was shortened by 7 bases and J by 0 bases, with 10 bases between the two germline ends. The CDR3 is 13 amino acids. The V gene's germline CDR1 is ENHRY and CDR2 SYGVKD. CDR3 coding DNA: TGTGCCATCACGACACCGAACTCCTACGAGCAGTACTTC. Protein: CAITTPNSYEQYF.

This rearrangement joins TRBV20-1 to TRBJ2-3, with D hard to call. CDR3 length: 14 amino acids. V was clipped by 0 bases and J by 1 base, with 8 bases between them. Germline CDR1 DFQATT, CDR2 SNEGSKA (reference sequence). The CDR3 coding sequence is TGCAGTGCTAGAGATGGAGCGCGCACAGATACGCAGTATTTT. Protein sequence: CSARDGARTDTQYF.

This clonotype was counted a few times. The rearrangement joins TRBV20-1 to TRBJ2-4; D unclear. The germline V gene encodes CDR1 DFQATT and CDR2 SNEGSKA (reference sequence). Between the trimmed V and J ends, which lost 3 bases and 2 bases, there was a span of 14 bases. The CDR3 has 15 amino acids. The CDR3 DNA reads TGCAGTGCTAGCAAGTGGGATTTGACCAAAAACATTCAGTACTTC. Its protein product is CSASKWDLTKNIQYF.

This clonotype was counted between two and nine times. This chain uses TRBV7-9 with TRBJ2-1, with TRBD1 matching over 9 bases. V dropped 4 bases and J dropped 6; count of bases not matched to a gene: 13. The germline V gene has CDR1 SEHNR and CDR2 FQNEAQ (reference sequence). The CDR3 is 17 amino acids. This chain's CDR3 is CASSSTTTGGRLNEQFF. The CDR3 DNA sequence: TGTGCCAGCAGCTCAACAACAACAGGGGGCCGGCTCAATGAGCAGTTCTTC.

With regard to this clonotype: A read error may be the cause here, since a much bigger clone is one base away. The genes are TRBV29-1 and TRBJ2-7; 9 bases are shared with TRBD1. Germline V gene data show CDR1 as SQVTM and CDR2 as ANQGSEA. V was clipped by 7 bases and J by 3 bases; unmatched bases: 4. The CDR3 is 12 amino acids. CDR3 region: CSGAGQGYEQYF. The CDR3 DNA is TGCAGCGGTGCGGGACAGGGCTACGAGCAGTACTTC.

The J gene is TRBJ1-1, the V gene TRBV7-8; TRBD1 might be the D (6 bases). V was clipped by 0 bases and J by 2 bases, with 10 bases between them. Germline-derived CDR1 and CDR2 are SGHVS and FQNEAQ. This CDR3 comprises 15 residues. The CDR3 nucleotides read TGTGCCAGCAGCTTAGCGGGGGGCACCAACACTGAAGCTTTCTTT. It codes for CASSLAGGTNTEAFF.

The chain carries TRBV2 and TRBJ2-1, with 10 bases lining up with TRBD2. The trim removed 6 bases at V and 3 bases at J, leaving 5 bases unmatched. There are 15 residues in the CDR3. Germline V gives CDR1 SNHLY, CDR2 FYNNEI. The CDR3 loop is CASRPRTSGYNEQFF. The CDR3, as DNA: TGTGCCAGCAGACCCCGGACTAGCGGCTACAATGAGCAGTTCTTC.

The sample holds one count of this clonotype. The chain recombines TRBV12-3 or TRBV12-4 with TRBJ1-1; D call uncertain. CDR3 length: 13 residues. V shed 8 bases and J shed 0 bases, with 10 bases lying between them. The CDR3 protein is CASGSSMNTEAFF. CDR3 bases: TGTGCCAGCGGATCCTCCATGAACACTGAAGCTTTCTTT.

A few counts support this clonotype. The chain joins TRBV28 to TRBJ2-7; TRBD2 might be the D (5 bases). Germline values: CDR1 MDHEN, CDR2 SYDVKM. V gave up 5 bases and J gave up 9 bases, with 23 bases separating them. This CDR3 spans 15 amino acids. This chain's CDR3 is CASSPQWFGIRGQYF. The CDR3 DNA is TGTGCCAGCAGTCCACAGTGGTTTGGGATCCGGGGGCAGTACTTC. The full variable domain, with the rest looked up from reference TRBV28 and TRBJ2-7, is DVKVTQSSRYLVKRTGEKVFLECVQDMDHENMFWYRQDPGLGLRLIYFSYDVKMKEKGDIPEGYSVSREKKERFSLILESASTNQTSMYLCASSPQWFGIRGQYFGPGTRLTVT.

J is TRBJ2-1 and V is TRBV29-1; 12 bases are shared with TRBD2. The CDR3 totals 14 residues. Germline CDR1 reads SQVTM; CDR2 reads ANQGSEA. V trimming: 5 bases; J trimming: 4 bases; junction bases outside the gene matches: 3. DNA for the CDR3: TGCAGCGTTCATACTAGCGGGGGGTACAATGAGCAGTTCTTC. Residues: CSVHTSGGYNEQFF.

This clonotype has more than one count but fewer than ten. The chain couples TRBV20-1 to TRBJ2-5; TRBD1 matches 8 bases. TRBJ2-7 explains the end of the DNA better; the J call may be wrong. CDR1 and CDR2 from the germline V gene are DFQATT and SNEGSKA (reference sequence). The CDR3 covers 13 residues. The CDR3 reads CSARETGGYEQYF. The CDR3, as DNA: TGCAGTGCTAGAGAAACAGGGGGCTACGAGCAGTACTTC.

The chain recombines TRBV28 with TRBJ1-1; 7 bases are a match to TRBD1. The CDR3 is made up of 15 amino acids. J lost 4 bases, V lost 3 bases, and 8 bases had no gene match. From germline, CDR1 is MDHEN and CDR2 SYDVKM. In DNA form, the CDR3 reads TGTGCCAGCAGTTTGGGTGAGGGGGCGATCACTGAAGCTTTCTTT. It is translated as CASSLGEGAITEAFF.

CDR3 region: CASRGLAIPYEQYF. The CDR3 DNA follows: TGTGCCAGCAGGGGACTAGCGATTCCCTACGAGCAGTACTTC. V and J are TRBV28 and TRBJ2-5, with 10 bases identical to TRBD2. The J call may be wrong; the DNA end is better matched by TRBJ2-7. The CDR3 loop spans 14 amino acids. Germline CDR1 reads MDHEN; CDR2 reads SYDVKM.

As regards this clonotype: Germline and junction disagree at one end, which may indicate a read error. This chain links TRBV24-1 with TRBJ2-7; 10 positions agree with TRBD2. CDR1 and CDR2 from the germline V gene are KGHDR and SFDVKD. The CDR3 is 15 residues long. This CDR3 reads CATGDSGGNSYEQYF. The CDR3 nucleotides read TGTGCCACCGGTGATAGCGGGGGGAACTCCTACGAGCAGTACTTC.

V is TRBV11-2 and J is TRBJ1-1; the D is unclear. The germline V gene encodes CDR1 SGHAT and CDR2 FQNNGV. The CDR3 extends over 15 amino acids. The germline V and J ends were trimmed by 5 bases and 0 bases, with 13 bases remaining between them. As DNA, the CDR3 is TGTGCCAGCAGCCGACGGGCAACTATGAACACTGAAGCTTTCTTT. It yields the protein CASSRRATMNTEAFF.

The chain employs TRBV7-9 and TRBJ2-5; D call uncertain. The CDR3 has 15 residues. V lost 2 bases to trimming and J lost 1 base, with 11 bases between them. Germline V gene lookup returns CDR1 SEHNR and CDR2 FQNEAQ (reference sequence). CDR3 loop: CASSLLGSLQETQYF. DNA of the CDR3: TGTGCCAGCAGCTTACTGGGCAGTCTCCAAGAGACCCAGTACTTC.

The rearrangement uses TRBV7-9 and TRBJ2-7; 7 nucleotides agree with TRBD1. V lost 4 bases to trimming and J lost 2 bases; unmatched junction nucleotides: 5. CDR1 is SEHNR and CDR2 is FQNEAQ in the germline V gene (reference sequence). CDR3 length equals 14 residues. The CDR3 nucleotides read TGTGCCAGCAGCTCGACAGGGCTTGCCTACGAGCAGTACTTC. This codes for CASSSTGLAYEQYF.

The CDR3 is CATSRDLGEAFF. The CDR3 nucleotides are TGTGCCACCAGCAGAGATCTGGGAGAAGCTTTCTTT. V gene TRBV15 combines with J gene TRBJ1-1; no definite D call. CDR3 length: 12 amino acids. V gave up 0 bases and J gave up 8 bases, with 7 bases separating them. CDR1 is LNHNV, CDR2 YYDKDF, per germline (reference sequence). Full variable domain (rest looked up from reference TRBV15 and TRBJ1-1): DAMVIQNPRYQVTQFGKPVTLSCSQTLNHNVMYWYQQKSSQAPKLLFHYYDKDFNNEADTPDNFQSRRPNTSFCFLDIRSPGLGDTAMYLCATSRDLGEAFFGQGTRLTVV.

A note on this clonotype: This could be a read error, since a much larger clone is one nucleotide away. The genes are TRBV5-1 and TRBJ2-4; 7 bases agree with TRBD1. Germline CDR1 and CDR2: SGHRS and YFSETQ. CDR3 length equals 13 residues. Here the CDR3 DNA reads TGCGCCGGCAGCTTGGGGGACAGCTACATTCAGTACTTC. Protein sequence: CAGSLGDSYIQYF.

Of note for this clonotype: Relative to the germline gene, one junction end is altered; a read error may explain this. The V call is TRBV5-1, the J call TRBJ2-1; TRBD2 matches 9 bases. The CDR3 has 22 amino acids. CDR1 and CDR2 from the germline V gene are SGHRS and YFSETQ. The DNA of the CDR3 is TGCGCCAGCAGCTTGAGGTCGAGGTCCGGCGGGAGGGCCCTCAGGTCCTATAATGAGCAGTTCTTC. It yields the protein CASSLRSRSGGRALRSYNEQFF.

This clonotype has only a few counts. The V gene is TRBV10-3, the J gene TRBJ1-2, with D hard to call. The CDR3 has 14 residues. The V gene's germline CDR1 is ENHRY and CDR2 SYGVKD. Trimming stripped 0 bases from V and 4 bases from J, with 9 bases between. CDR3 region: CAISESMAVYGYTF. The DNA of the CDR3 is TGTGCCATCAGTGAGTCGATGGCAGTCTATGGCTACACCTTC.

The chain joins TRBV28 to TRBJ2-7; 10 positions agree with TRBD2. With 3 bases clipped from V and 5 bases from J, the junction kept 22 bases outside the gene matches. This CDR3 has 20 amino acids. CDR1 is MDHEN and CDR2 is SYDVKM in the germline V gene. CDR3 sequence (DNA): TGTGCCAGCAGTTTCAGACCCCCTAGCGGGAGCTTAAATAATCAAAACGAGCAGTACTTC. Residues: CASSFRPPSGSLNNQNEQYF.

This clonotype was counted between two and nine times. J is TRBJ2-5 and V is TRBV29-1; D is undetermined. The CDR3 is 12 amino acids. Germline CDR1 reads SQVTM; CDR2 reads ANQGSEA. Between the trimmed V and J ends, which lost 3 bases and 0 bases, there was a span of 5 bases. CDR3 DNA: TGCAGCGTTGATCCGTACCAAGAGACCCAGTACTTC. Its translation: CSVDPYQETQYF. Looking up the rest from reference TRBV29-1 and TRBJ2-5 gives the full variable domain: SAVISQKPSRDICQRGTSLTIQCQVDSQVTMMFWYRQQPGQSLTLIATANQGSEATYESGFVIDKFPISRPNLTFSTLTVSNMSPEDSSIYLCSVDPYQETQYFGPGTRLLVL.

This chain connects TRBV5-1 to TRBJ2-3, with TRBD2 matching over 13 bases. The germline CDR1 and CDR2 sequences are SGHRS and YFSETQ. The CDR3 is 18 amino acids. Losses at the gene ends were 3 bases for V and 0 bases for J; bases not matched to a gene: 7. In DNA form, the CDR3 reads TGCGCCAGCAGCTGGACTAGCGGGAGACCAAAAAGCACAGATACGCAGTATTTT. Translating gives CASSWTSGRPKSTDTQYF.

This chain connects TRBV12-3 or TRBV12-4 to TRBJ1-4; perhaps TRBD1 as D (5 bases). The CDR3 runs 15 residues. Trimming cost V 7 bases and J 0 bases, with 12 bases left between them. The CDR3 DNA sequence: TGTGCCAGCACGGGACCGAGAGCAACTAATGAAAAACTGTTTTTT. It is translated as CASTGPRATNEKLFF.

The V and J genes are TRBV20-1 and TRBJ2-1; tentative D call: TRBD2 (6 bases). Germline assignment: CDR1 DFQATT and CDR2 SNEGSKA (reference sequence). CDR3 length equals 16 residues. Trimming left V 6 bases short and J 5 bases short, with 23 bases between. The CDR3 DNA reads TGCAGTGCACTACCCCCGGGAGCCCCTACCCACAATGAGCAGTTCTTC. It specifies CSALPPGAPTHNEQFF.

In its sample, this clonotype was seen a few times. This chain connects TRBV6-2 or TRBV6-3 to TRBJ1-5, with 8 nucleotides matching TRBD1. Germline assignment: CDR1 MNHEY and CDR2 SVGEGT. The CDR3 has 14 amino acids. Unmatched junction bases numbered 7, after V lost 8 bases and J lost 4 bases. The DNA of the CDR3 is TGTGCCAGCTCCCGACAGGGGTTAAATCAGCCCCAGCATTTT. This codes for CASSRQGLNQPQHF.